This T cell receptor (beta chain) is from a study of breast tumors, draining lymph nodes, adjacent tissues. The CDR3 sequence is 15 residues long. Germline lookup yields CDR1 LNHDA and CDR2 SQIVND (reference sequence). The V gene lost 6 bases and the J gene lost 9 bases, with 21 bases spanning the gap. TCRdb called the multiplex PCR reads again in MiXCR, with one record for every CDR3 protein. The profile shows 150,000 to 200,000 distinct CDR3 sequences, 25% to 40% of them singletons. Samples came from axillary lymph nodes draining the breast cancer. This clonotype came up many times. Its antigen is unknown. Study-wide findings and caveats: Tumors had less TCR diversity than lymph nodes, more than nontumor tissue.

The chain couples TRBV19 to TRBJ2-1, with D tentatively TRBD1 (6 bases). The sample was axillary lymph node tissue. The sequence was obtained from a female donor with breast cancer. Some clones in this sample may be carry-over from other donors' samples. CDR3 in amino acids: CASSLLTGAGTEQFF. The CDR3 nucleotides read TGTGCCAGTAGCCTACTGACAGGTGCCGGGACTGAGCAGTTCTTC.